The 24 T cell receptor beta chains in this list originate from one sample, sequenced in a study of T cell responses to AZD1222 COVID-19 vaccine. Profiling relied on immunoSEQ multiplex PCR, and the TCRdb table lists in-frame clones only, not all of them. This sample yields around 180,000 clones, of which 90% are seen a single time; roughly 3.1% belongs to the top ten. The specimen was peripheral blood, collected on day 0 of AZD1222 vaccination. Receptors were obtained from an adult in good health.

V gene TRBV5-1 combines with J gene TRBJ2-7, with 12 positions matching TRBD1. Germline trimming cut 3 bases from V and 4 bases from J; bases unmatched to any gene: 2. The germline V gene has CDR1 SGHRS and CDR2 YFSETQ. CDR3 size: 14 residues. CDR3 residues: CASSWGQGAYEQYF. The CDR3, as DNA: TGCGCCAGCAGCTGGGGACAGGGGGCATACGAGCAGTACTTC. Full variable domain (remainder filled in from reference TRBV5-1 and TRBJ2-7): KAGVTQTPRYLIKTRGQQVTLSCSPISGHRSVSWYQQTPGQGLQFLFEYFSETQRNKGNFPGRFSGRQFSNSRSEMNVSTLELGDSALYLCASSWGQGAYEQYFGPGTRLTVT.

This chain links TRBV6-2 or TRBV6-3 with TRBJ2-7; D is undetermined. This CDR3 spans 15 amino acids. Germline lookup yields CDR1 MNHEY and CDR2 SVGEGT. Trimming pared 5 bases from V and 7 bases from J, leaving 21 bases between. CDR3 sequence: CASSRYGDARSEQYF. CDR3 nucleotides: TGTGCCAGCAGTCGATACGGCGATGCGAGGAGTGAGCAGTACTTC.

Written as DNA, the CDR3 is TGTGCCAGCACCGGGAATAATTCACCCCTCCACTTT. Protein sequence: CASTGNNSPLHF. The chain has TRBV6-5 and TRBJ1-6; D not resolved. Germline-derived CDR1 and CDR2 are MNHEY and SVGAGI. The V and J ends lost 7 bases and 5 bases respectively, with 6 bases between them. The CDR3 extends over 12 amino acids.

This chain joins TRBV5-1 and TRBJ1-4, with 7 bases identical to TRBD1. The CDR3 loop spans 14 amino acids. CDR1 SGHRS and CDR2 YFSETQ come from the germline V gene. With V trimmed by 4 bases and J by 8 bases, 8 bases remained unmatched. This CDR3 reads CASSHGMDREKLFF. The CDR3, as DNA: TGCGCCAGCAGCCACGGAATGGACAGGGAAAAACTGTTTTTT. Complete variable domain (other parts from reference TRBV5-1 and TRBJ1-4): KAGVTQTPRYLIKTRGQQVTLSCSPISGHRSVSWYQQTPGQGLQFLFEYFSETQRNKGNFPGRFSGRQFSNSRSEMNVSTLELGDSALYLCASSHGMDREKLFFGSGTQLSVL.

The rearrangement joins TRBV7-8 to TRBJ1-4; weak D call: TRBD1 (5 bases). The CDR3 covers 16 residues. Trimming cost V 5 bases and J 0 bases, with 13 bases left between them. Germline V gene lookup returns CDR1 SGHVS and CDR2 FQNEAQ. In DNA, the CDR3 is TGTGCCAGCAGCCTAAGGGGCGCCGCAACTAATGAAAAACTGTTTTTT. The encoded protein is CASSLRGAATNEKLFF.

Concerning this clone itself: This same CDR3 is encoded by further DNA sequences in the sample. The chain recombines TRBV6-5 with TRBJ1-3, with no clear D. V was pared by 2 bases and J by 2 bases, with 7 bases between. The CDR3 length is 14 residues. CDR1 and CDR2 from the germline V gene are MNHEY and SVGAGI. This CDR3 reads CASSYGGAGNTIYF. DNA for the CDR3: TGTGCCAGCAGTTACGGCGGTGCTGGAAACACCATATATTTT.

J is TRBJ2-7 and V is TRBV6-5; D might be TRBD1 (5 bases). With 6 bases removed from V and 3 bases from J, the gap between germline ends came to 15 bases. Germline V gives CDR1 MNHEY, CDR2 SVGAGI. The CDR3 loop spans 14 amino acids. The CDR3, as DNA: TGTGCCAGCAGCAAAAAGACAGATTACTACGAGCAGTACTTC. Protein product: CASSKKTDYYEQYF.

The J gene is TRBJ2-7, the V gene TRBV11-2; 9 bases are shared with TRBD1. Germline CDR1 is SGHAT and CDR2 is FQNNGV. The CDR3 consists of 14 residues. Trimming cost V 6 bases and J 3 bases; bases outside gene matches: 6. CDR3 protein: CASRTPGQGYEQYF. The CDR3 nucleotides read TGTGCCAGCAGAACTCCGGGACAGGGCTACGAGCAGTACTTC. Full variable domain (outside the CDR3, taken from reference TRBV11-2 and TRBJ2-7): EAGVAQSPRYKIIEKRQSVAFWCNPISGHATLYWYQQILGQGPKLLIQFQNNGVVDDSQLPKDRFSAERLKGVDSTLKIQPAKLEDSAVYLCASRTPGQGYEQYFGPGTRLTVT.

This rearrangement joins TRBV20-1 to TRBJ1-1; 8 bases line up with TRBD1. The germline V gene encodes CDR1 DFQATT and CDR2 SNEGSKA (reference sequence). This CDR3 spans 14 amino acids. V trimming: 3 bases; J trimming: 10 bases; junction bases outside the gene matches: 13. This chain's CDR3 is CSASNRDRRAGAFF. The CDR3 coding sequence is TGCAGTGCTAGTAACCGGGACAGGAGGGCGGGAGCTTTCTTT.

The chain couples TRBV4-3 to TRBJ1-3; no firm D call. Trimming took off 4 bases at V and 0 bases at J, with 10 bases between the two ends. Germline V gene sequence: CDR1 LGHNA, CDR2 YSLEER. The CDR3 has 15 residues. This CDR3 reads CASSPESRSGNTIYF. In DNA, the CDR3 is TGCGCCAGCAGCCCTGAATCCCGCTCTGGAAACACCATATATTTT.

The chain combines TRBV9 with TRBJ1-6; 8 bases align to TRBD1. Unmatched junction bases numbered 6, after V lost 4 bases and J lost 6 bases. The CDR3 is made up of 15 amino acids. The germline V gene has CDR1 SGDLS and CDR2 YYNGEE. The CDR3 reads CASSPRQGFNSPLHF. The CDR3 DNA sequence: TGTGCCAGCAGCCCGAGACAGGGGTTTAATTCACCCCTCCACTTT.

V gene TRBV29-1 combines with J gene TRBJ2-3, with unresolved D. The CDR3 length is 13 residues. In germline, CDR1 is SQVTM, CDR2 ANQGSEA. Trimming removed 2 bases from V and 1 base from J, with 7 bases in between. The CDR3 loop is CSVERRGTDTQYF. In DNA form, the CDR3 reads TGCAGCGTTGAACGTCGAGGCACAGATACGCAGTATTTT.

Only one count was recorded for this clone. The CDR3 spells CATSPDRGRGGTEAFF. In DNA, the CDR3 is TGTGCCACCTCCCCCGACAGGGGGCGAGGAGGGACTGAAGCTTTCTTT. This chain connects TRBV5-6 to TRBJ1-1, with 10 bases lining up with TRBD1. Trimming removed 9 bases from V and 5 bases from J; junction bases left unmatched: 16. Germline V gives CDR1 SGHDT, CDR2 YYEEEE. CDR3 length: 16 amino acids.

The chain combines TRBV5-4 with TRBJ1-5; D gene unclear. Germline V gene data show CDR1 as SGHNT and CDR2 as YYREEE (reference sequence). The germline V and J ends were trimmed by 3 bases and 5 bases, with 6 bases remaining between them. The CDR3 is 12 residues long. The CDR3 DNA follows: TGTGCCAGCAGCTATAACGATCAGCCCCAGCATTTT. Protein sequence: CASSYNDQPQHF.

This sequence joins TRBV7-2 and TRBJ2-5, with D tentatively TRBD2 (5 bases). V shed 5 bases and J shed 4 bases, with 20 bases lying between them. This CDR3 has 16 amino acids. Germline CDR1 and CDR2: SGHTA and FQGNSA. The CDR3 DNA reads as TGTGCCAGCAGCACCACCTCGGCCATAGGAGGAGAGACCCAGTACTTC. It codes for CASSTTSAIGGETQYF.

The gene calls are TRBV25-1 and TRBJ1-1; a weak D match, TRBD1 (6 bases). CDR1 and CDR2 from the germline V gene are MGHDK and SYGVNS. The CDR3 sequence is 16 residues long. Trimming took 5 bases from V and 11 from J, leaving 27 bases between them. The CDR3 here is CASSPRGLQGSGGAFF. The DNA for the CDR3 is TGTGCCAGCAGTCCCCGGGGGTTACAGGGCTCGGGGGGCGCTTTCTTT.

This chain's CDR3 is CASSPGQGMDTEAFF. CDR3 DNA: TGTGCCAGCAGCCCGGGACAGGGGATGGACACTGAAGCTTTCTTT. V and J are TRBV5-5 and TRBJ1-1; 10 bases line up with TRBD1. J was trimmed by 3 bases and V by 4 bases; bases with no gene match: 6. The germline V gene has CDR1 SGHKS and CDR2 YYEKEE (reference sequence). CDR3 length: 15 residues.

CDR3 in amino acids: CATLLGAGYEQYF. The CDR3 region has the DNA TGTGCCACCCTCCTGGGGGCGGGCTACGAGCAGTACTTC. The J gene is TRBJ2-7, the V gene TRBV25-1; tentative D call: TRBD1 (6 bases). The V end was cut by 10 bases, the J end by 3 bases, with 16 bases between. Germline V gene sequence: CDR1 MGHDK, CDR2 SYGVNS. The CDR3 consists of 13 residues.

V is TRBV12-5 and J is TRBJ1-5; D gene uncertain. The CDR3 loop spans 11 amino acids. V was cut by 6 bases and J by 4 bases, with 4 bases left in between. Looked up from germline, CDR1 is LGHNT and CDR2 is FRNRAP. This CDR3 reads CASGPNQPQHF. In DNA, the CDR3 is TGTGCTAGTGGCCCGAATCAGCCCCAGCATTTT.

The chain has TRBV9 and TRBJ2-3; 8 bases agree with TRBD2. The V gene end was trimmed by 0 bases and the J gene end by 5 bases; junction bases not matched to a gene: 8. Germline V lookup: CDR1 SGDLS, CDR2 YYNGEE. This CDR3 region has 16 residues. For the CDR3, the DNA is TGTGCCAGCAGCGTAGCCGGGACTAGGGACCGAGATACGCAGTATTTT. Its protein is CASSVAGTRDRDTQYF. The full variable domain, in which reference TRBV9 and TRBJ2-3 provide the parts outside the CDR3, is DSGVTQTPKHLITATGQRVTLRCSPRSGDLSVYWYQQSLDQGLQFLIQYYNGEERAKGNILERFSAQQFPDLHSELNLSSLELGDSALYFCASSVAGTRDRDTQYFGPGTRLTVL.

The genes are TRBV23-1 and TRBJ2-5; no reliable D call. TRBV23-1 is placed among ORFs of uncertain function. V dropped 8 bases and J dropped 5 bases, with 9 bases sitting between them. The CDR3 extends over 11 amino acids. In nucleotides, the CDR3 is TGCGCCAGCCACCGCGTGGAGACCCAGTACTTC. Protein sequence: CASHRVETQYF.

The CDR3 region has the DNA TGTGCCAGCTCACGGGACAGGGTCACCGGGGAGCTGTTTTTT. Its protein product is CASSRDRVTGELFF. V gene TRBV18 combines with J gene TRBJ2-2; 9 bases are shared with TRBD1. This CDR3 contains 14 residues. The V gene's germline CDR1 is KGHSH and CDR2 LQKENI. V shed 4 bases and J 4 bases; nucleotides not matched to a gene: 1.

This rearrangement joins TRBV24-1 to TRBJ2-2, with D perhaps matching TRBD1 (5 bases). Trimming took off 9 bases at V and 5 bases at J, with 9 bases between the two ends. This CDR3 has 12 residues. CDR1 is KGHDR and CDR2 is SFDVKD in the germline V gene. The CDR3 here is CATSRGTGELFF. The CDR3 DNA reads TGTGCCACCTCAAGGGGTACCGGGGAGCTGTTTTTT.

This clone was seen just once. The chain recombines TRBV7-2 with TRBJ1-2, with D maybe TRBD1 (6 bases). The CDR3 length is 15 residues. The V end lost 5 bases, the J end lost 8 bases, and 21 bases lay between the germline ends. Germline V gives CDR1 SGHTA, CDR2 FQGNSA. The CDR3 protein is CASSLGWGTPQGYTF. In nucleotides, the CDR3 is TGTGCCAGCAGCCTAGGTTGGGGGACACCGCAGGGCTACACCTTC.